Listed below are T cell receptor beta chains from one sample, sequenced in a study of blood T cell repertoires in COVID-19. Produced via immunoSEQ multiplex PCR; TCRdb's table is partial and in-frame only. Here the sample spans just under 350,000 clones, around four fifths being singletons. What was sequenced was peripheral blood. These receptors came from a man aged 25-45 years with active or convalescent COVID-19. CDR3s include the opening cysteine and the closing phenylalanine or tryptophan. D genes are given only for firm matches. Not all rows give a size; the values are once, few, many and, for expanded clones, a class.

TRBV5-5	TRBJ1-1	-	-	TGTGCCAGCAGACAAATCGGGGGGGAGAACACTGAAGCTTTCTTT	CASRQIGGENTEAFF
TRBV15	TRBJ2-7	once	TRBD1	TGTGCCACAATGGACAGGGAAGGCACCTACGAGCAGTACTTC	CATMDREGTYEQYF
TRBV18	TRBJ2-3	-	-	TGTGCCAGCTCAAGGACAGCCCCTGGGGATACGCAGTATTTT	CASSRTAPGDTQYF
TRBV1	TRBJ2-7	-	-	TGCACCAGCAGCCCAACCCTGGGGGCGGGGGGCCCTACTGACTCCTACGAGCAGTACTTC	CTSSPTLGAGGPTDSYEQYF
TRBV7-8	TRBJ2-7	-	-	TGTGCCAGCAGCTTAGCTCGCGTATTCTCCTACGAGCAGTACTTC	CASSLARVFSYEQYF
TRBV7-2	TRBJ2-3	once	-	TGTGCCAGCAGACGGAGCGGGCGGGGCACAGATACGCAGTATTTT	CASRRSGRGTDTQYF
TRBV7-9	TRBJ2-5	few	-	TGTGCCAGCAGCTTAGACTTGGAAGAGACCCAGTACTTC	CASSLDLEETQYF
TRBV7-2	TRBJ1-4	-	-	TGTGCCAGCAGCTCAACAGGGAAGGGTAATGAAAAACTGTTTTTT	CASSSTGKGNEKLFF
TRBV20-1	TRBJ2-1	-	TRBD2	TGCAGTGCTAGTGTTAGCGGGACCAATGAGCAGTTCTTC	CSASVSGTNEQFF
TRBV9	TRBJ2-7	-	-	TGTGCCAGCAGCGAATCAGAGGGGGTATACGAGCAGTACTTC	CASSESEGVYEQYF
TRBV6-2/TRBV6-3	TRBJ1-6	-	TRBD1	TGTGCCAGCAGTTACTCGACAGGGCGAAATTCACCCCTCCACTTT	CASSYSTGRNSPLHF
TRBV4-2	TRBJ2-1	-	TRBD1	TGTGCCAGCAGCCAAGAGATGGGGACAGGGGAAAATGAGCAGTTCTTC	CASSQEMGTGENEQFF
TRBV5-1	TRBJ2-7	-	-	TGCGCCAGACAGGTCCTCCCCTACGAGCAGTACTTC	CARQVLPYEQYF
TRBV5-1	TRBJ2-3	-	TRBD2	TGCGCCAGCAGCTTGGTCCCAGCGGGGCTCACAGATACGCAGTATTTT	CASSLVPAGLTDTQYF
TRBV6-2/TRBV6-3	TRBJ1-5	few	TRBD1	TGTGCCAGCAGTATCGGGACAGTTAGCAATCAGCCCCAGCATTTT	CASSIGTVSNQPQHF
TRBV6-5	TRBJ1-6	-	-	TGTGCCAGCAGTTACGATTTGGGAGGTTCACCCCTCCACTTT	CASSYDLGGSPLHF
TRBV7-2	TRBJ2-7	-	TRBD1	TGTGCCAGCAGCTGGGACAGGGGGGGCGAGCAGTACTTC	CASSWDRGGEQYF
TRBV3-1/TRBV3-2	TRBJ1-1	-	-	TGTGCCAGCAGCCGAAATGGACAGAGTGAAGCTTTCTTT	CASSRNGQSEAFF
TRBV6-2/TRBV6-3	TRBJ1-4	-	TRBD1	TGTGCCAGCAGTTACACCGGGACAGGGCGTGCAACTAATGAAAAACTGTTTTTT	CASSYTGTGRATNEKLFF
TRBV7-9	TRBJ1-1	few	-	TGTGCCAGCAGGGAGGGCTACACTGAAGCTTTCTTT	CASREGYTEAFF
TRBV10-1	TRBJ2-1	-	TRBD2	TGCGCCAGCAGGGGAGGGACTAGCGGGAGACATGGGCAGTTCTTC	CASRGGTSGRHGQFF
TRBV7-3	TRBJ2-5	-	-	TGTGCCAGCAGCTTAAGGGGAGAGGAGACCCAGTACTTC	CASSLRGEETQYF
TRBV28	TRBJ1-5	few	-	TGTGCCAGCGGAGAAAGCAATCAGCCCCAGCATTTT	CASGESNQPQHF
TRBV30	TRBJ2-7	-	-	TGTGCCTGGCGACGGGGGGCGTTATCCTACGAGCAGTACTTC	CAWRRGALSYEQYF
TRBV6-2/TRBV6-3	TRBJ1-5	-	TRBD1	TGTGCCAGCAGCTCCGACAGGGTAGGACAGCCCCAGCATTTT	CASSSDRVGQPQHF
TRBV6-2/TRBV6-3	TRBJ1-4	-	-	TGTGCCAGCAGTTACTCCAGGGTAATCGGTCTGTTTTTT	CASSYSRVIGLFF
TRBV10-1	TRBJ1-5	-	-	TGCGCCAGCCCGCGGGTAGATAGCAATCAGCCCCAGCATTTT	CASPRVDSNQPQHF
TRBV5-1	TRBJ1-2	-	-	TGCGCCAGCAGCCAGGACGAAGGGGGATACTATGGCTACACCTTC	CASSQDEGGYYGYTF
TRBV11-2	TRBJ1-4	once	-	TGTGCCAGCAGCTTACAGGATGCAACTAATGAAAAACTGTTTTTT	CASSLQDATNEKLFF
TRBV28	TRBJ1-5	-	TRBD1	TGTGCCAGCAGTTTCTGGACAGGGAGGGGCAATCAGCCCCAGCATTTT	CASSFWTGRGNQPQHF
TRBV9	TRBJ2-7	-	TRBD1	TGTGCCAGCAGCTGGACAGGGGAAGGCGAGCAGTACTTC	CASSWTGEGEQYF
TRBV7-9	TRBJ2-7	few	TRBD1	TGTGCCAGCACTCCTACAGGGGGATCGTACGAGCAGTACTTC	CASTPTGGSYEQYF
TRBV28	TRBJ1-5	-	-	TGTGCCAGCAGCGATCTTTCGACAGTGTTCAATCAGCCCCAGCATTTT	CASSDLSTVFNQPQHF
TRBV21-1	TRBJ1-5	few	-	TGTGCCAGCAGCAAAGGGGGACAGACCCTTTGCCAGCCCCAGCATTTT	CASSKGGQTLCQPQHF
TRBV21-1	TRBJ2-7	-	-	TGTGCCAGCTCTACAGAACTAGCGGAAAACTACGAGCAGTACTTC	CASSTELAENYEQYF
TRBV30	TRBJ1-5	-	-	TGTGCCTCGTCGGGGGGCACAGGGAGAAATCAGCCCCAGCATTTT	CASSGGTGRNQPQHF
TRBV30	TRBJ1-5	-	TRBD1	TGTGCCTGGAGTACAGGGGGAAGGCAGCCCCAGCATTTT	CAWSTGGRQPQHF
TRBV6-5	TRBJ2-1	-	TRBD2	TGTGCCAGCAGCTTTCCGGGACTAGTTTATGAGCAGTTCTTC	CASSFPGLVYEQFF
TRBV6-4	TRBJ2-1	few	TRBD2	TGTGCCAGCAGTGGGACTAGCGGGAGCAATGAGCAGTTCTTC	CASSGTSGSNEQFF
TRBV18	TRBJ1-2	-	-	TGTGCCAGCTCTCCAGTCGGGGATTGGAACTATGGCTACACCTTC	CASSPVGDWNYGYTF
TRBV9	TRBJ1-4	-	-	TGTGCCAGCAGCGGGGGAGGGACTAATGAAAAACTGTTTTTT	CASSGGGTNEKLFF
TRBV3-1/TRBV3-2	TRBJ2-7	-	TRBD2	TGTGCCAGCAGCCAAGGACTCACCGGACTAGCCTACGAGCAGTACTTC	CASSQGLTGLAYEQYF
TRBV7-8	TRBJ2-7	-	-	TGTGCCAGCACCCCCACCAGGGGTCGGCGAGAGCAGTACTTC	CASTPTRGRREQYF
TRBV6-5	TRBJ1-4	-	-	TGTGCCAGCAGTTACTCACAGGGTGGAAAACTGTTTTTT	CASSYSQGGKLFF
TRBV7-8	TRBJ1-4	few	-	TGTGCCAGCAGCTTACCGGAGGGAGAAAAACTGTTTTTT	CASSLPEGEKLFF